A selection of T cell receptor beta chains follows, all from one sample in a study of blood T cell repertoires in COVID-19. Profiled with immunoSEQ multiplex PCR; TCRdb holds only in-frame clones, not every one. The repertoire holds 150,000 or so clones, with 87% as singletons. The sequenced sample consisted of peripheral blood. The receptors were sampled from an elderly man with acute or convalescent COVID-19. The CDR3 runs from the conserved cysteine through the conserved F or W. D genes are given only for firm matches. The size field is filled for only some rows; it gives once, few, many or a size class.

TRBJ2-3	.	TRBD1	TRBV5-6	TGTGCCAGCAGCGGACAGGGGAGGCGAAGCACAGATACGCAGTATTTT	CASSGQGRRSTDTQYF
TRBJ1-5	.	TRBD1	TRBV24-1	TGTGCCACCAGTCCGACAGGGGGCAATTGGCCCCAGCATTTT	CATSPTGGNWPQHF
TRBJ1-4	.	TRBD1	TRBV4-2	TGTGCCAGCAGCCAAGATCCCGGGGCAGGGGGCCTAACTAATGAAAAACTGTTTTTT	CASSQDPGAGGLTNEKLFF
TRBJ1-2	.	.	TRBV27	TGTGCCAGCAGTTCCCACACCCAGACAGATGGCTACACCTTC	CASSSHTQTDGYTF
TRBJ2-2	.	.	TRBV7-9	TGTGCCAGCAGCTTAGTGAAGGGACTTAACACCGGGGAGCTGTTTTTT	CASSLVKGLNTGELFF
TRBJ1-2	once	.	TRBV10-3	TGTGCCATCAGCGACGCGGGCAGGGGTATCGGGTATGGCTACACCTTC	CAISDAGRGIGYGYTF
TRBJ2-3	once	.	TRBV28	TGTGCCAGCAGTTTCAGCGGGGATACGCAGTATTTT	CASSFSGDTQYF
TRBJ2-5	.	.	TRBV2	TGTGCCAGCAGGCGGGACCAAGAGACCCAGTACTTC	CASRRDQETQYF
TRBJ2-1	.	.	TRBV18	TGTGCCAGCTCACCACTAGCCCAAACCTACAATGAGCAGTTCTTC	CASSPLAQTYNEQFF
TRBJ2-5	.	.	TRBV6-6	TGTGCCAGCAGTTACTCGGGCCGACCAGAGACCCAGTACTTC	CASSYSGRPETQYF
TRBJ2-7	few	TRBD2	TRBV2	TGTGCCAGCAGTGAAATGGCTAGCGGGGCCTACGAGCAGTACTTC	CASSEMASGAYEQYF
TRBJ1-1	.	TRBD1	TRBV5-6	TGTGCCAGCAGCTTGGTTCAGGGGGTGAACACTGAAGCTTTCTTT	CASSLVQGVNTEAFF
TRBJ1-5	.	.	TRBV2	TGTGCCAGCAGTGAGTCGCGCGGAAGCAATCAGCCCCAGCATTTT	CASSESRGSNQPQHF
TRBJ2-2	.	TRBD2	TRBV19	TGTGCCAGCGGGGACCAGCGGGAGAGTGCCGGGGAGCTGTTTTTT	CASGDQRESAGELFF
TRBJ1-1	.	.	TRBV9	TGTGCCAGCAGCCCGAGAGCAAGGGAGGGGAACACTGAAGCTTTCTTT	CASSPRAREGNTEAFF
TRBJ2-1	.	.	TRBV18	TGTGCCAGCTCACCACGGGCACAGTCCTCCTACAATGAGCAGTTCTTC	CASSPRAQSSYNEQFF
TRBJ1-5	.	TRBD1	TRBV6-1	TGTGCCAGCAGTGACGAGGGGACAGGGATTCAGCCCCAGCATTTT	CASSDEGTGIQPQHF
TRBJ2-2	.	.	TRBV18	TGTGCCAGCTCACCAAGTGGCAGCGGCACCGGGGAGCTGTTTTTT	CASSPSGSGTGELFF
TRBJ2-5	.	TRBD2	TRBV3-1/TRBV3-2	TGTGCCAGCAGCCGGGGACTAGCGGGAACCCAAGAGACCCAGTACTTC	CASSRGLAGTQETQYF
TRBJ2-1	once	.	TRBV24-1	TGTGCCACCAGTGGGTTTAGCGGAAATTACAATGAGCAGTTCTTC	CATSGFSGNYNEQFF
TRBJ2-7	.	.	TRBV29-1	TGCAGCGTTGATCAGGGGTCCTACGAGCAGTACTTC	CSVDQGSYEQYF
TRBJ1-5	.	TRBD1	TRBV5-1	TGCGCCAGCAGCCCTGGGACAGGGCCCAATCAGCCCCAGCATTTT	CASSPGTGPNQPQHF
TRBJ1-5	.	.	TRBV28	TGTGCCAGCCGAGAGTCGATGGGCGGCAATCAGCCCCAGCATTTT	CASRESMGGNQPQHF
TRBJ2-5	.	TRBD1	TRBV7-9	TGTGCCAGCAGCGCCCTCCGACAGGGGCCCACCAGAGAGACCCAGTACTTC	CASSALRQGPTRETQYF
TRBJ2-7	once	TRBD1	TRBV28	TGTGCCAGCAGTTTCGCGGACAGGGTTTTAGAGCAGTACTTC	CASSFADRVLEQYF
TRBJ1-5	once	.	TRBV30	TGTGCCTGGGCACAGGGTTCAAGTAGCAATCAGCCCCAGCATTTT	CAWAQGSSSNQPQHF
TRBJ2-2	.	TRBD1	TRBV11-1	TGTGCCAGCAGCTTACAGGGGGCGTCCGGGGAGCTGTTTTTT	CASSLQGASGELFF
TRBJ2-7	.	.	TRBV5-4	TGTGCCAGCAGCTTTTCAGGGTTAACCTACGAGCAGTACTTC	CASSFSGLTYEQYF
TRBJ2-3	.	.	TRBV24-1	TGTGCCACCAGCCCAAGTGGCCTCGGCACAGATACGCAGTATTTT	CATSPSGLGTDTQYF
TRBJ2-3	.	.	TRBV28	TGTGCCAGCAGTTCCGGGGGGCCGTTTCCCGATACGCAGTATTTT	CASSSGGPFPDTQYF
TRBJ2-7	few	.	TRBV29-1	TGCAGCGTTGTCGCCAGGCTCCACGAGCAGTACTTC	CSVVARLHEQYF
TRBJ1-4	.	.	TRBV7-9	TGTGCCAGCAGCTTAGGGACAGTGGATGAAAAACTGTTTTTT	CASSLGTVDEKLFF